The source of this T cell receptor beta chain is a study of blood T cell repertoires in COVID-19. Study information: Spain, Italy and the United States supplied samples that represented acute and convalescent COVID-19. Sample material is recorded as cDNA or gDNA derived from T cells, B-cell-depleted T cells, or PBMCs.

Germline CDR1 and CDR2: MNHEY and SVGAGI. Trimming cost V 6 bases and J 0 bases, with 14 bases left between them. The CDR3 consists of 15 residues. Assay: immunoSEQ multiplex PCR; the TCRdb copy retains only in-frame clones and omits some. The table lists around 100,000 clones, less than 85% of them singletons. The receptor was isolated from a woman between 65 and 79 years old with active or convalescent COVID-19. The rearrangement joins TRBV6-5 to TRBJ1-1; D is possibly TRBD1 (6 bases). Sequenced input: peripheral blood. CDR3 coding DNA: TGTGCCAGCAGCCGACAGGTCGGGTTGAACACTGAAGCTTTCTTT. It specifies CASSRQVGLNTEAFF.